Below, one TCR beta chain is given with its context. Antigen specificity is unknown. This beta chain is a stray read from a library made for alpha chains; its abundance is not meaningful. These data are taken from a study of spatial heterogeneity in lung cancer. The CDR3 contains 13 residues. CDR1 is SGHAT, CDR2 FQDESV, per germline (reference sequence). The V end lost 5 bases, the J end lost 4 bases, and 12 bases lay between the germline ends. Study-wide points: The study estimated approximately 7% alpha and more than 11% beta chain coverage of tumor T cells. Tumoral mutation counts were tracked by counts of expanded intratumoral alpha and beta TCRs.

TCRdb reanalysed the 5' RACE reads using MiXCR and keeps one entry per CDR3 protein. The sample has 5,000 to 6,000 distinct CDR3 sequences; around 16% are singletons. The time point denotes: sample taken at primary tumor resection. The donor group consisted of 55 to 85 patients who had untreated, early-stage non-small cell lung cancer. The authors sequenced whole RNA from tumor, nontumor lung or frozen PBMC without sorting. This clonotype was sampled from a male donor with early-stage non-small cell lung cancer. The starting material was lung tumor tissue, obtained at surgery. The J gene is TRBJ2-7, the V gene TRBV11-1; D perhaps matches TRBD1 (6 bases). In DNA, the CDR3 is TGTGCCAGCAGCCCCACAGGGATATACGAGCAGTACTTC. It is translated as CASSPTGIYEQYF.